The 27 T cell receptor beta chains listed next were all sequenced from one sample in a study of blood T cell repertoires in COVID-19. The protocol was immunoSEQ multiplex PCR, while the TCRdb copy is restricted to in-frame clones and leaves out a portion. The sample has 190,000 or so clones, about 87% seen once. Sequencing was carried out using peripheral blood. Source of these receptors: a middle-aged man with active or convalescent COVID-19.

The chain links TRBV27 to TRBJ1-4; TRBD1 matches 8 bases. Germline CDR1 and CDR2: MNHEY and SMNVEV (reference sequence). CDR3 length: 14 amino acids. V gave up 6 bases and J gave up 8 bases; unmatched junction bases: 8. The CDR3 nucleotides are TGTGCCAGCAGCCCTGACAGGGGCTGGGAAAAACTGTTTTTT. Encoded protein: CASSPDRGWEKLFF.

This clone was recorded a few times. The chain recombines TRBV11-2 with TRBJ1-6, with D perhaps TRBD1 (6 bases). With 5 bases removed from V and 7 bases from J, the gap between germline ends came to 15 bases. This CDR3 comprises 15 residues. Germline loops: CDR1 SGHAT, CDR2 FQNNGV. The DNA of the CDR3 is TGTGCCAGCAGCCAGGGGACGGAAATCAATTCACCCCTCCACTTT. Protein sequence: CASSQGTEINSPLHF.

The chain has TRBV11-3 and TRBJ1-1; D call uncertain. V was shortened by 0 bases and J by 7 bases, with 9 bases between the two germline ends. CDR1 is SGHNT, CDR2 YENEEA, per germline. The CDR3 spans 13 residues. The CDR3: CASSLDPRYEAFF. The CDR3 DNA sequence: TGTGCCAGCAGCTTAGATCCCAGATATGAAGCTTTCTTT.

This chain links TRBV2 with TRBJ1-4; D uncertain. Trimming pared 9 bases from V and 10 bases from J, leaving 9 bases between. The germline gives CDR1 SNHLY, CDR2 FYNNEI. The CDR3 has 10 residues. The CDR3 region is CASEAGKLFF. The CDR3 coding sequence is TGTGCCAGTGAGGCGGGAAAACTGTTTTTT.

The table lists this clone with a few counts. The chain employs TRBV4-3 and TRBJ2-3; 11 bases agree with TRBD2. The germline gives CDR1 LGHNA, CDR2 YSLEER. The V gene end was trimmed by 3 bases and the J gene end by 7 bases; junction bases not matched to a gene: 9. This CDR3 is 16 amino acids long. The DNA of the CDR3 is TGCGCCAGCAGCCAGGGGACTAGCGGAGGTCAAAATACGCAGTATTTT. Amino acid sequence: CASSQGTSGGQNTQYF.

In this sample, this clone turned up once. This chain joins TRBV30 and TRBJ1-1; no reliable D call. Germline CDR1 and CDR2: GTSNPN and SVGIG (reference sequence). Trimming left V 2 bases short and J 6 bases short, with 13 bases between. The CDR3 is 13 amino acids. The CDR3 bases are TGTGCCTGGAGTATCCGCAGGTTATCTGAAGCTTTCTTT. Its protein is CAWSIRRLSEAFF.

In DNA form, the CDR3 reads TGTGCCAGCAGCTTGCAGGGTTCCTACGAGCAGTACTTC. It translates to CASSLQGSYEQYF. The rearrangement joins TRBV5-5 to TRBJ2-7; weak D call: TRBD1 (5 bases). Germline values: CDR1 SGHKS, CDR2 YYEKEE (reference sequence). This CDR3 spans 13 amino acids. With 1 base removed from V and 1 base from J, the gap between germline ends came to 6 bases.

The rearrangement links TRBV15 to TRBJ2-7; 9 bases match TRBD1. The CDR3 consists of 15 residues. The germline gives CDR1 LNHNV, CDR2 YYDKDF (reference sequence). V dropped 0 bases and J dropped 3; count of bases not matched to a gene: 3. The CDR3 is CATSRDLGQGYEQYF. CDR3 sequence (DNA): TGTGCCACCAGCAGAGATTTGGGACAGGGCTACGAGCAGTACTTC.

The V call is TRBV6-2 or TRBV6-3, the J call TRBJ1-4; D perhaps matches TRBD1 (5 bases). The CDR3 sequence is 14 residues long. Trimming took 5 bases from V and 4 from J, leaving 11 bases between them. Germline values: CDR1 MNHEY, CDR2 SVGEGT. The CDR3 protein is CASSTETDNEKLFF. The CDR3 DNA follows: TGTGCCAGCAGTACCGAGACAGATAATGAAAAACTGTTTTTT.

A word on this clone: In the same sample, other DNA sequences code for this CDR3. The rearrangement uses TRBV5-1 and TRBJ2-2, with a possible D match to TRBD1 (6 bases). This CDR3 contains 15 residues. V was clipped by 2 bases and J by 0 bases, with 8 bases between them. Germline-derived CDR1 and CDR2 are SGHRS and YFSETQ. The CDR3 bases are TGCGCCAGCAGCTTAAGGACAGCGAACACCGGGGAGCTGTTTTTT. Translated, it gives CASSLRTANTGELFF.

CDR3 loop: CASFRTGEETQYF. DNA for the CDR3: TGTGCCAGCTTCCGGACAGGGGAAGAGACCCAGTACTTC. The chain has TRBV5-4 and TRBJ2-5; TRBD1 agrees at 9 bases. Losses at the gene ends were 7 bases for V and 3 bases for J; bases not matched to a gene: 4. Germline V gene sequence: CDR1 SGHNT, CDR2 YYREEE (reference sequence). The CDR3 is 13 amino acids.

The table lists this clone with a count of one. The chain employs TRBV29-1 and TRBJ2-6, with 7 bases lining up with TRBD2. This CDR3 region has 18 residues. J lost 0 bases, V lost 5 bases, and 13 bases had no gene match. Germline CDR1 reads SQVTM; CDR2 reads ANQGSEA. The CDR3 here is CSVTTGGARLSGANVLTF. The DNA of the CDR3 is TGCAGCGTTACAACGGGGGGAGCCCGGCTCTCTGGGGCCAACGTCCTGACTTTC.

This rearrangement joins TRBV11-2 to TRBJ1-2; D uncertain. The CDR3 runs to 14 residues. The germline gives CDR1 SGHAT, CDR2 FQNNGV. The V end lost 0 bases, the J end lost 6 bases, and 11 bases lay between the germline ends. CDR3 sequence (DNA): TGTGCCAGCAGCTTAGATCCGGGAACGGATGGCTACACCTTC. Translated: CASSLDPGTDGYTF.

The chain couples TRBV5-4 to TRBJ2-1, with TRBD2 matching 8 bases. V lost 0 bases, J lost 3 bases, and 5 bases stayed unmatched. The CDR3 runs to 16 residues. Germline V gene lookup returns CDR1 SGHNT and CDR2 YYREEE (reference sequence). CDR3 coding DNA: TGTGCCAGCAGCTTGGGGACTAGCAGACTCTACAATGAGCAGTTCTTC. This encodes CASSLGTSRLYNEQFF.

The J gene is TRBJ2-1, the V gene TRBV6-6; TRBD1 might be the D (6 bases). The ends were cut back, 5 bases at V and 1 base at J, with 15 bases in the middle. This CDR3 has 16 amino acids. From germline, CDR1 is MNHNY and CDR2 SVGAGI (reference sequence). CDR3 DNA: TGTGCCAGCAGTGGGTTCAGGGGTGGGTCCTACAATGAGCAGTTCTTC. It is translated as CASSGFRGGSYNEQFF.

Comment on this clone: This CDR3 is also generated by other DNA sequences in the sample. This chain uses TRBV5-1 with TRBJ2-6, with 7 nucleotides matching TRBD1. J was trimmed by 0 bases and V by 5 bases; bases with no gene match: 2. Germline lookup yields CDR1 SGHRS and CDR2 YFSETQ. The CDR3 totals 15 residues. The CDR3 DNA is TGCGCCAGCAGTTCAGGGGGCTCTGGGGCCAACGTCCTGACTTTC. Its protein product is CASSSGGSGANVLTF.

This clone has a single count. The V gene is TRBV6-5, the J gene TRBJ1-4; TRBD1 aligns across 7 bases. J gave up 3 bases and V 5 bases, and 6 bases lay outside the gene matches. CDR3 size: 15 residues. Per germline, CDR1 MNHEY and CDR2 SVGAGI. The chain's CDR3 is CASSNRQGSNEKLFF. In nucleotides, the CDR3 is TGTGCCAGCAGTAATAGACAGGGCTCTAATGAAAAACTGTTTTTT.

The chain joins TRBV6-5 to TRBJ2-4; D not certain. The CDR3 sequence is 15 residues long. Trimming stripped 6 bases from V and 0 bases from J, with 12 bases between. Germline V gene sequence: CDR1 MNHEY, CDR2 SVGAGI. The CDR3 spells CASRPGKLAKNIQYF. CDR3 DNA: TGTGCCAGCAGGCCGGGTAAATTAGCCAAAAACATTCAGTACTTC.

This clone was recorded a few times. The V call is TRBV14, the J call TRBJ1-2, with unresolved D. This CDR3 region has 13 residues. CDR1 SGHDN and CDR2 FVKESK come from the germline V gene. V lost 0 bases and J lost 5, with 7 bases in between. The CDR3 reads CASSQDYRYGYTF. The CDR3 DNA reads as TGTGCCAGCAGCCAAGATTACAGATATGGCTACACCTTC.

The chain couples TRBV19 to TRBJ1-1, with D perhaps TRBD1 (6 bases). The CDR3 extends over 14 amino acids. Germline CDR1 and CDR2: LNHDA and SQIVND (reference sequence). V was trimmed by 4 bases and J by 4 bases, leaving 13 bases between them. Here the CDR3 DNA reads TGTGCCAGTAGTACCCGGGGGGGGGCCACTGAAGCTTTCTTT. Translated, it gives CASSTRGGATEAFF.

This rearrangement joins TRBV4-1 to TRBJ1-3; D is undetermined. Looked up from germline, CDR1 is MGHRA and CDR2 is YSYEKL. The CDR3 totals 14 residues. The V and J ends lost 0 bases and 5 bases respectively, with 8 bases between them. The CDR3 DNA reads TGCGCCAGCAGCCAAGAATCCAGAAGAAACACCATATATTTT. Protein: CASSQESRRNTIYF.

This rearrangement joins TRBV2 to TRBJ1-6; the match to TRBD1 covers 7 bases. Germline V CDR1 and CDR2: SNHLY, FYNNEI. CDR3 length: 16 residues. Trimming cost V 5 bases and J 5 bases; bases outside gene matches: 9. The CDR3 loop reads CASSPISGQHNSPLHF. In DNA form, the CDR3 reads TGTGCCAGCAGTCCGATCTCGGGACAGCATAATTCACCCCTCCACTTT.

This clone came up a few times. The V gene is TRBV7-2, the J gene TRBJ2-5; perhaps TRBD2 as D (7 bases). Germline V gene data show CDR1 as SGHTA and CDR2 as FQGNSA. The V gene lost 5 bases and the J gene lost 4 bases, with 11 bases spanning the gap. The CDR3 totals 13 residues. The CDR3 DNA reads as TGTGCCAGCAGCCCCCGGGGGGCAGAGACCCAGTACTTC. Protein product: CASSPRGAETQYF. Drawing the rest from reference TRBV7-2 and TRBJ2-5, the complete variable domain is GAGVSQSPSNKVTEKGKDVELRCDPISGHTALYWYRQSLGQGLEFLIYFQGNSAPDKSGLPSDRFSAERTGGSVSTLTIQRTQQEDSAVYLCASSPRGAETQYFGPGTRLLVL.

This rearrangement joins TRBV28 to TRBJ1-6; no definite D call. Trimming took 6 bases from V and 0 from J, leaving 18 bases between them. Germline V gene lookup returns CDR1 MDHEN and CDR2 SYDVKM. The CDR3 sequence is 18 residues long. The chain's CDR3 is CASSHPKNESSYNSPLHF. The CDR3 bases are TGTGCCAGCAGCCACCCGAAGAACGAGAGCTCCTATAATTCACCCCTCCACTTT.

The rearrangement joins TRBV19 to TRBJ1-5; D is undetermined. Germline-derived CDR1 and CDR2 are LNHDA and SQIVND (reference sequence). The CDR3 spans 15 residues. V was pared by 3 bases and J by 0 bases, with 9 bases between. The CDR3 region has the DNA TGTGCCAGTAGTATGAGGGTTGATAGCAATCAGCCCCAGCATTTT. Protein sequence: CASSMRVDSNQPQHF.

Regarding this clone: The same CDR3 also results from other DNA sequences found in this sample. The chain links TRBV10-3 to TRBJ2-7, with D maybe TRBD1 (6 bases). Germline assignment: CDR1 ENHRY and CDR2 SYGVKD. V lost 10 bases, J lost 1 base, and 14 bases lay in between. This CDR3 region has 13 residues. The CDR3 loop is CATTGVGSYEQYF. CDR3 nucleotide sequence: TGTGCCACGACAGGAGTTGGGTCCTACGAGCAGTACTTC.

V gene TRBV9 combines with J gene TRBJ1-1; TRBD1 is a possible D gene (5 bases). V was clipped by 3 bases and J by 4 bases, with 16 bases between them. Germline V lookup: CDR1 SGDLS, CDR2 YYNGEE. The CDR3 runs 15 residues. The CDR3 sequence: CASSAPGGGGTEAFF. Written as DNA, the CDR3 is TGTGCCAGCAGCGCCCCGGGTGGGGGGGGCACTGAAGCTTTCTTT.